The present T cell receptor (beta chain) was sequenced within a study of blood T cell repertoires in COVID-19. Study context: Sources were T cells, B-cell-depleted T cells, or PBMCs; the material itself was cDNA or gDNA.

Profiling relied on immunoSEQ multiplex PCR, and the TCRdb table lists in-frame clones only, not all of them. Among about 130,000 clones, approximately 84% were seen once, and the ten largest hold about 2%. The CDR3 has 16 amino acids. The V end was cut by 4 bases, the J end by 7 bases, with 17 bases between. Germline CDR1 reads LGHDT; CDR2 reads YNNKEL (reference sequence). The TCR comes from a man in his 70s with acute or convalescent COVID-19. The genes are TRBV3-1 (or the pseudogene TRBV3-2) and TRBJ1-6; a weak D match, TRBD1 (5 bases). Sequenced: peripheral blood. CDR3 sequence (DNA): TGTGCCAGCAGCCGCCCACGAGACAGCCCGAATTCACCCCTCCACTTT. It specifies CASSRPRDSPNSPLHF.